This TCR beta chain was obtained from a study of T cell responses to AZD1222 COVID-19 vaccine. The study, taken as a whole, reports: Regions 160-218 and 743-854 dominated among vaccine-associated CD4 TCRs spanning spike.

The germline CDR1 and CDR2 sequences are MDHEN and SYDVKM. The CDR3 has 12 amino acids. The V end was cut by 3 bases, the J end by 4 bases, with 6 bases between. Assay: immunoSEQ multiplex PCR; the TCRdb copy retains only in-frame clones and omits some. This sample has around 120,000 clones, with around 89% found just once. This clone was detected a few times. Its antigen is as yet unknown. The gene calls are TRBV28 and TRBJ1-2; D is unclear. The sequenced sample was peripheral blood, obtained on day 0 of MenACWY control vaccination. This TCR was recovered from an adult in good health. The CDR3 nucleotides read TGTGCCAGCAGTTTCCGGACCTATGGCTACACCTTC. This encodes CASSFRTYGYTF.